This entry concerns a single TCR beta chain. This sample was included in a study of sequential checkpoint blockade in melanoma. Study-level information: Randomization was 1:1 between first-line nivolumab→ipilimumab and ipilimumab→nivolumab. Both treatment sequences were followed by maintenance nivolumab.

Documented treatment: randomized to nivolumab then ipilimumab (arm A) or the reverse (arm B). None of the patients previously received DNA-damaging chemotherapy. Sorted cells were live CD3+CD8+, lacking CD19 and CD56, from PBMCs. Trimming cost V 3 bases and J 0 bases, with 6 bases left between them. The CDR3 is 14 amino acids. Per the germline V gene, CDR1 is KGHSH and CDR2 is LQKENI. Profiling relied on immunoSEQ multiplex PCR, and the TCRdb table lists in-frame clones only, not all of them. The sample lists 31,000 or so clones; 86% were seen once. The rearrangement links TRBV18 to TRBJ2-1; unclear D gene. The receptor comes from a human donor with melanoma. The sample in question was CD8+ T cells sorted from blood (inferred from file names), obtained from a patient given nivolumab and ipilimumab in sequence. The CDR3 sequence is CASSPGASYNEQFF. The CDR3 DNA follows: TGTGCCAGCTCACCGGGCGCCTCCTACAATGAGCAGTTCTTC.